Listed here are 30 T cell receptor beta chains from one sample, sequenced in a study of blood T cell repertoires in COVID-19. Produced via immunoSEQ multiplex PCR; TCRdb's table is partial and in-frame only. The repertoire consists of tens of thousands of clones, with roughly 87% occurring once and the leading ten covering roughly 3.4%. Input material: peripheral blood. Receptors originate from a man aged 40-50 years with COVID-19, enrolled during active disease.

This sequence joins TRBV12-3 or TRBV12-4 and TRBJ1-2; the match to TRBD1 covers 8 bases. The CDR3 is 13 residues long. The ends lost 6 bases at V and 8 bases at J; junction bases unmatched: 8. The CDR3 sequence: CASSRTGPNGYTF. CDR3 DNA: TGTGCCAGCAGCCGGACAGGGCCTAACGGCTACACCTTC.

This clone was seen more than once but under ten times. V gene TRBV7-8 combines with J gene TRBJ2-7; 14 bases line up with TRBD2. The CDR3 runs to 17 residues. CDR1 is SGHVS, CDR2 FQNEAQ, per germline. The V and J ends lost 3 bases and 3 bases, in that order; junction bases with no gene match: 7. The CDR3 DNA sequence: TGTGCCAGCAGCTTGCCGGGACTAGCGGGAGCGAACTACGAGCAGTACTTC. Translating gives CASSLPGLAGANYEQYF.

The CDR3 DNA reads TGTGCCAGCAGTTCCACGACAGGTCTGGAGAAGACCCAGTACTTC. Translated: CASSSTTGLEKTQYF. This chain uses TRBV27 with TRBJ2-5; weak D call: TRBD1 (6 bases). Trimming removed 4 bases from V and 6 bases from J, with 18 bases in between. Germline V gene sequence: CDR1 MNHEY, CDR2 SMNVEV (reference sequence). This CDR3 spans 15 amino acids.

This sequence joins TRBV27 and TRBJ1-2; 7 nucleotides agree with TRBD1. This CDR3 contains 13 residues. Germline CDR1 is MNHEY and CDR2 is SMNVEV (reference sequence). V lost 4 bases and J lost 8; bases outside the gene matches: 7. The CDR3 here is CASSSGQVGGYTF. The CDR3 DNA is TGTGCCAGCAGTTCCGGACAGGTCGGGGGCTACACCTTC.

The chain has TRBV7-8 and TRBJ1-6, with TRBD1 matching over 7 bases. This CDR3 comprises 15 residues. V shed 3 bases, J shed 5 bases, and the junction held 4 bases outside the gene matches. CDR1 is SGHVS, CDR2 FQNEAQ, per germline. Here the CDR3 DNA reads TGTGCCAGCAGCTTGGGGACAGTTAATAATTCACCCCTCCACTTT. Residues: CASSLGTVNNSPLHF.

This chain links TRBV28 with TRBJ2-1, with D tentatively TRBD1 (6 bases). Germline V gene lookup returns CDR1 MDHEN and CDR2 SYDVKM. This CDR3 region has 16 residues. With 4 bases removed from V and 4 bases from J, the gap between germline ends came to 17 bases. CDR3 nucleotide sequence: TGTGCCAGCAGTTCCTACCGGGACAAAACATACAATGAGCAGTTCTTC. Amino acids: CASSSYRDKTYNEQFF.

The chain uses TRBV29-1 and TRBJ2-2, with D unclear. The germline gives CDR1 SQVTM, CDR2 ANQGSEA. Trimming shortened V by 4 bases and J by 0 bases, and 3 bases separated the two germline ends. The length of the CDR3 is 12 residues. CDR3 sequence (DNA): TGCAGCGTTGGAGCGAACACCGGGGAGCTGTTTTTT. Amino acids: CSVGANTGELFF.

The genes are TRBV5-1 and TRBJ1-1; D perhaps matches TRBD1 (6 bases). V was cut by 3 bases and J by 2 bases, with 14 bases left in between. The CDR3 covers 15 residues. Germline loops: CDR1 SGHRS, CDR2 YFSETQ. Here the CDR3 reads CASSSATGLNTEAFF. The CDR3 nucleotides are TGCGCCAGCAGCTCCGCAACAGGGTTAAACACTGAAGCTTTCTTT.

The CDR3 nucleotides are TGTGCCAGCTCATCAGAGACAGGGGGGACTTCACCCCTCCACTTT. It yields the protein CASSSETGGTSPLHF. The V gene is TRBV18, the J gene TRBJ1-6, with TRBD1 identical over 9 bases. This CDR3 spans 15 amino acids. V shed 5 bases, J shed 9 bases, and the junction held 8 bases outside the gene matches. From germline, CDR1 is KGHSH and CDR2 LQKENI.

The CDR3 is CASSQRLDTDTQYF. The CDR3 bases are TGTGCCAGCAGCCAGCGCCTAGACACAGATACGCAGTATTTT. The rearrangement uses TRBV3-1 (or the pseudogene TRBV3-2) and TRBJ2-3; the D is unclear. Trimming removed 3 bases at V and 2 bases at J, with 9 bases between. Looked up from germline, CDR1 is LGHDT and CDR2 is YNNKEL (reference sequence). This CDR3 region has 14 residues.

This clone showed up just once. The chain employs TRBV5-1 and TRBJ2-3, with a possible D match to TRBD2 (5 bases). The V and J ends lost 0 bases and 4 bases respectively, with 18 bases between them. Germline lookup yields CDR1 SGHRS and CDR2 YFSETQ. The CDR3 has 17 residues. The CDR3 DNA reads as TGCGCCAGCAGCTTGGAGAGAAAATCTAACGGGGCAGATACGCAGTATTTT. As protein: CASSLERKSNGADTQYF.

The V gene is TRBV30, the J gene TRBJ2-7; 7 nucleotides align to TRBD1. J gave up 6 bases and V 5 bases, and 10 bases lay outside the gene matches. This CDR3 spans 13 amino acids. In germline, CDR1 is GTSNPN, CDR2 SVGIG (reference sequence). CDR3 nucleotide sequence: TGTGCCTGGGTCGACAGGGAGACACGCGAGCAGTACTTC. Its translation is CAWVDRETREQYF.

This sequence joins TRBV30 and TRBJ1-1; D is unclear. This CDR3 region has 13 residues. The germline V gene has CDR1 GTSNPN and CDR2 SVGIG (reference sequence). V lost 0 bases to trimming and J lost 2 bases, with 7 bases between them. CDR3 in DNA: TGTGCCTGGAGTGTAAGCCCAAACACTGAAGCTTTCTTT. It is translated as CAWSVSPNTEAFF. The variable domain in full, completed from reference TRBV30 and TRBJ1-1, reads SQTIHQWPATLVQPVGSPLSLECTVEGTSNPNLYWYRQAAGRGLQLLFYSVGIGQISSEVPQNLSASRPQDRQFILSSKKLLLSDSGFYLCAWSVSPNTEAFFGQGTRLTVV.

The gene calls are TRBV5-1 and TRBJ2-1; 8 nucleotides match TRBD2. The CDR3 covers 15 residues. Per germline, CDR1 SGHRS and CDR2 YFSETQ. Unmatched junction bases numbered 7, after V lost 2 bases and J lost 6 bases. CDR3 in DNA: TGCGCCAGCAGCTTTGGAGTAGCGGGGAGCAATGAGCAGTTCTTC. Protein: CASSFGVAGSNEQFF.

This clone has only one observation. The chain links TRBV3-1 (or the pseudogene TRBV3-2) to TRBJ2-2; no definite D call. Trimming removed 4 bases from V and 0 bases from J, with 6 bases in between. Germline V lookup: CDR1 LGHDT, CDR2 YNNKEL (reference sequence). This CDR3 has 14 amino acids. CDR3 nucleotide sequence: TGTGCCAGCAGCCTAGGAGCGAACACCGGGGAGCTGTTTTTT. It translates to CASSLGANTGELFF.

J is TRBJ1-1 and V is TRBV19, with 7 bases that match TRBD1. Per germline, CDR1 LNHDA and CDR2 SQIVND (reference sequence). Trimming cost V 4 bases and J 2 bases; bases outside gene matches: 7. This CDR3 region has 15 residues. The CDR3 reads CASSNGGTVNTEAFF. CDR3 sequence (DNA): TGTGCCAGTAGTAATGGGGGGACAGTTAACACTGAAGCTTTCTTT.

The J gene is TRBJ2-5, the V gene TRBV7-2; 9 bases agree with TRBD1. V trimming: 2 bases; J trimming: 6 bases; junction bases outside the gene matches: 7. The CDR3 spans 15 residues. Germline CDR1 reads SGHTA; CDR2 reads FQGNSA. The CDR3 loop is CASSLPTGGWKTQYF. The CDR3 DNA reads TGTGCCAGCAGCTTACCCACAGGGGGCTGGAAGACCCAGTACTTC.

The chain has TRBV18 and TRBJ2-1, with a weak D call TRBD2 (6 bases). CDR1 KGHSH and CDR2 LQKENI come from the germline V gene. The V end was cut by 2 bases, the J end by 7 bases, with 12 bases between. CDR3 length equals 14 residues. The CDR3 sequence: CASSPVEGKNEQFF. CDR3 coding DNA: TGTGCCAGCTCACCAGTGGAGGGTAAGAATGAGCAGTTCTTC. Full variable domain (rest looked up from reference TRBV18 and TRBJ2-1): NAGVMQNPRHLVRRRGQEARLRCSPMKGHSHVYWYRQLPEEGLKFMVYLQKENIIDESGMPKERFSAEFPKEGPSILRIQQVVRGDSAAYFCASSPVEGKNEQFFGPGTRLTVL.

V and J are TRBV6-5 and TRBJ1-2; 10 positions agree with TRBD1. The CDR3 consists of 14 residues. CDR1 is MNHEY, CDR2 SVGAGI, per germline. V dropped 6 bases and J dropped 7; count of bases not matched to a gene: 8. This CDR3 is CASSRGTGVAGYTF. CDR3 coding DNA: TGTGCCAGCAGCCGAGGGACAGGGGTGGCTGGCTACACCTTC.

The V gene is TRBV5-1, the J gene TRBJ2-1; 7 bases fit TRBD2. Unmatched junction bases numbered 12, after V lost 0 bases and J lost 6 bases. Germline CDR1 SGHRS, CDR2 YFSETQ. CDR3 length: 17 residues. CDR3 coding DNA: TGCGCCAGCAGCTTGGAGGGCCGCGGGAGCGGTGGCAATGAGCAGTTCTTC. Its protein product is CASSLEGRGSGGNEQFF.

The genes are TRBV6-1 and TRBJ2-1; D is possibly TRBD2 (5 bases). Germline-derived CDR1 and CDR2 are MNHNS and SASEGT. V lost 4 bases, J lost 3 bases, and 10 bases lay in between. The CDR3 loop spans 14 amino acids. This CDR3 is CASSGNGNYNEQFF. CDR3 in DNA: TGTGCCAGCAGTGGGAACGGGAACTACAATGAGCAGTTCTTC.

V and J are TRBV3-1 (or the pseudogene TRBV3-2) and TRBJ2-1; 9 bases are a match to TRBD2. The CDR3 is made up of 16 amino acids. Germline CDR1 and CDR2: LGHDT and YNNKEL (reference sequence). With V trimmed by 0 bases and J by 9 bases, 9 bases remained unmatched. CDR3 region: CASSQDWASGKPEQFF. CDR3 nucleotide sequence: TGTGCCAGCAGCCAAGATTGGGCTAGCGGGAAACCTGAGCAGTTCTTC.

The V gene is TRBV10-1, the J gene TRBJ2-1; 9 nucleotides agree with TRBD1. The CDR3 covers 15 residues. The ends lost 2 bases at V and 5 bases at J; junction bases unmatched: 4. Germline V lookup: CDR1 WNHNN, CDR2 SYGVQD (reference sequence). The DNA of the CDR3 is TGCGCCAGCAGTGAGCGGACAGGGGTGGACAATGAGCAGTTCTTC. Amino acids: CASSERTGVDNEQFF.

The table lists this clone with a count of one. The chain employs TRBV29-1 and TRBJ2-3; TRBD1 aligns across 7 bases. CDR3 length equals 17 residues. Trimming at V came to 0 bases and at J to 6 bases, leaving 15 bases not matched to a gene. Germline V gene sequence: CDR1 SQVTM, CDR2 ANQGSEA. The CDR3 DNA reads TGCAGCGTTGAAGATCTCCAACCGGGACAGCTTGGGGATACGCAGTATTTT. It specifies CSVEDLQPGQLGDTQYF.

This sequence joins TRBV5-1 and TRBJ2-7; 10 bases match TRBD1. This CDR3 is 15 amino acids long. The V gene end was trimmed by 3 bases and the J gene end by 5 bases; junction bases not matched to a gene: 8. Germline-derived CDR1 and CDR2 are SGHRS and YFSETQ. The CDR3 region has the DNA TGCGCCAGCAGCTCTTCCTCGGGACAGGGGAACGAGCAGTACTTC. It is translated as CASSSSSGQGNEQYF.

The V call is TRBV23-1, the J call TRBJ2-7; D perhaps matches TRBD1 (6 bases). TRBV23-1 is flagged as an ORF with uncertain function. CDR3 length: 15 amino acids. V was cut by 0 bases and J by 5 bases, with 14 bases left in between. CDR3 amino acids: CASSQSQGYLDEQYF. CDR3 sequence (DNA): TGCGCCAGCAGTCAATCACAGGGTTATTTGGACGAGCAGTACTTC.

This sequence joins TRBV3-1 (or the pseudogene TRBV3-2) and TRBJ1-4; no reliable D call. The ends were cut back, 4 bases at V and 5 bases at J, with 11 bases in the middle. The CDR3 loop spans 14 amino acids. Germline V gene lookup returns CDR1 LGHDT and CDR2 YNNKEL (reference sequence). In DNA form, the CDR3 reads TGTGCCAGCAGCCCCGGCGGGAGAAATGAAAAACTGTTTTTT. Translation gives CASSPGGRNEKLFF.

Turning to this clone: One junction end does not reproduce the germline sequence, and a read error may be involved. V and J are TRBV7-7 and TRBJ2-5; TRBD2 matches 7 bases. CDR1 SSHAT and CDR2 FNYEAQ come from the germline V gene (reference sequence). CDR3 length equals 14 residues. CDR3 protein: CASSLGDGGETQYF. The CDR3 nucleotides read TGTGCTAGCAGCTTAGGGGACGGGGGGGAGACCCAGTACTTC. Complete variable domain (other parts from reference TRBV7-7 and TRBJ2-5): GAGVSQSPRYKVTKRGQDVTLRCDPISSHATLYWYQQALGQGPEFLTYFNYEAQPDKSGLPSDRFSAERPEGSISTLTIQRTEQRDSAMYRCASSLGDGGETQYFGPGTRLLVL.

The chain has TRBV29-1 and TRBJ2-4; 8 bases agree with TRBD1. The junction had 3 bases not matched to a gene; V was cut back by 2 bases and J by 3 bases. Germline CDR1 is SQVTM and CDR2 is ANQGSEA. This CDR3 has 14 residues. The CDR3 DNA reads as TGCAGCGTTGAAATTACAGGGGGCAAAAACATTCAGTACTTC. Encoded protein: CSVEITGGKNIQYF.

The table lists this clone with a count of one. The chain combines TRBV5-4 with TRBJ2-5, with TRBD1 as a possible D gene (5 bases). Germline assignment: CDR1 SGHNT and CDR2 YYREEE (reference sequence). The CDR3 runs 15 residues. The V and J ends lost 6 bases and 2 bases respectively, with 17 bases between them. The CDR3 is CASNPNPDIQETQYF. In nucleotides, the CDR3 is TGTGCCAGCAACCCGAATCCGGACATACAAGAGACCCAGTACTTC. The whole variable domain, remainder taken from reference TRBV5-4 and TRBJ2-5, is ETGVTQSPTHLIKTRGQQVTLRCSSQSGHNTVSWYQQALGQGPQFIFQYYREEENGRGNFPPRFSGLQFPNYSSELNVNALELDDSALYLCASNPNPDIQETQYFGPGTRLLVL.